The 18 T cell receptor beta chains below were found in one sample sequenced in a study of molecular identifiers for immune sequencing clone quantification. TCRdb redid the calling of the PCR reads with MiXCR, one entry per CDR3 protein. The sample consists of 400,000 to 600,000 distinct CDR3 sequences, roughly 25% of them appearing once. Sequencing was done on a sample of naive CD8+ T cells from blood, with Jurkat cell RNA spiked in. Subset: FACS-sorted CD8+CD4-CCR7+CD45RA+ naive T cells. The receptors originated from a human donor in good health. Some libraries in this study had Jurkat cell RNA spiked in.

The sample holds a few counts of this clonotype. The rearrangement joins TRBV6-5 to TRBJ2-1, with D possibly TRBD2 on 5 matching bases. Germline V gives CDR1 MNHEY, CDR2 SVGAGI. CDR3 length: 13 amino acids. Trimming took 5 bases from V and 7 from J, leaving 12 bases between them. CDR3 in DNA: TGTGCCAGCAGTCCCACGACGGGGAATGAGCAGTTCTTC. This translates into CASSPTTGNEQFF.

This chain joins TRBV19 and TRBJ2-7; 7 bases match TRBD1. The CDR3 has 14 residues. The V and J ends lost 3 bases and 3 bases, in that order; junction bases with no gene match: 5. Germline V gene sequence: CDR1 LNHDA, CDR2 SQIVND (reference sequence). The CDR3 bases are TGTGCCAGTAGTATTCTCACAGGGGACTACGAGCAGTACTTC. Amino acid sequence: CASSILTGDYEQYF.

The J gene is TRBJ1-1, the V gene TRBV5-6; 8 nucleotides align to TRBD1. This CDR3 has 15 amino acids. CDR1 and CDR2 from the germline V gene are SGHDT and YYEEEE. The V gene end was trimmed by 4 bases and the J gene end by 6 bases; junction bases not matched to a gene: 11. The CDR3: CASSVGQGPIPEAFF. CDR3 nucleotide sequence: TGTGCCAGCAGCGTTGGACAGGGCCCGATCCCTGAAGCTTTCTTT. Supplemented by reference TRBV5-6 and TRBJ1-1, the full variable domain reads DAGVTQSPTHLIKTRGQQVTLRCSPKSGHDTVSWYQQALGQGPQFIFQYYEEEERQRGNFPDRFSGHQFPNYSSELNVNALLLGDSALYLCASSVGQGPIPEAFFGQGTRLTVV.

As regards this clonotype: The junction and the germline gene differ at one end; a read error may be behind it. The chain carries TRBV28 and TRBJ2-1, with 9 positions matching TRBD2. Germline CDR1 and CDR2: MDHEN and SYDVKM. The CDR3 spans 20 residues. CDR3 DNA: TGTGCCAGCAGTTCCAGAGCCAATTCCGGGACTAGCCCGGTGGTCGGAGAGCGGTTCTTC. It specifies CASSSRANSGTSPVVGERFF. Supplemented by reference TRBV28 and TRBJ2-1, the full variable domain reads DVKVTQSSRYLVKRTGEKVFLECVQDMDHENMFWYRQDPGLGLRLIYFSYDVKMKEKGDIPEGYSVSREKKERFSLILESASTNQTSMYLCASSSRANSGTSPVVGERFFGPGTRLTVL.

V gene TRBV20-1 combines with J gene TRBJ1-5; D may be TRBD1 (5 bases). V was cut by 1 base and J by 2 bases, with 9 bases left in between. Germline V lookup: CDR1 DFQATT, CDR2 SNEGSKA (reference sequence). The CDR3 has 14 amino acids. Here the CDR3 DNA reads TGCAGTGCTAGAGGGGGCGGCGGCAATCAGCCCCAGCATTTT. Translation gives CSARGGGGNQPQHF.

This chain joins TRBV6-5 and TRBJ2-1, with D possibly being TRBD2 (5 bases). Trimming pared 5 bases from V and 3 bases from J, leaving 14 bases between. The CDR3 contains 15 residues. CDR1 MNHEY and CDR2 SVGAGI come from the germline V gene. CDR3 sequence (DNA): TGTGCCAGCAGTACACGCCCCGGAGGCTACAATGAGCAGTTCTTC. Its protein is CASSTRPGGYNEQFF.

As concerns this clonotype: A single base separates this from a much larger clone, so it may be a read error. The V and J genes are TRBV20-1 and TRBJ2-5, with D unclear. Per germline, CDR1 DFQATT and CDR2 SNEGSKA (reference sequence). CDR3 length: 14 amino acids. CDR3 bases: TGCAGTGCTAGCACTCAGGAAAACCAAGAGACCAAGTACTTC. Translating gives CSASTQENQETKYF.

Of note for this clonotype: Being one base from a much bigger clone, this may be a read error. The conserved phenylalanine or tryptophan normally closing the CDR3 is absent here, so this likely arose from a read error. CDR3 in amino acids: CASSLMLNTEAFY. CDR3 DNA sequence: TGTGCCAGCAGTTTAATGTTGAACACTGAAGCTTTCTAT. This rearrangement joins TRBV28 to TRBJ1-1; D uncertain. CDR1 is MDHEN, CDR2 SYDVKM, per germline. Trimming cost V 2 bases and J 0 bases, with 4 bases left between them. The CDR3 has 13 amino acids.

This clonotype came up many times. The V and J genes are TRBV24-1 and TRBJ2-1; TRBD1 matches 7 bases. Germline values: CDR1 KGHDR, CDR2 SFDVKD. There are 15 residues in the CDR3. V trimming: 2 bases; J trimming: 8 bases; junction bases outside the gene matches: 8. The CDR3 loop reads CATSDSLYRGHEQFF. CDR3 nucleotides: TGTGCCACCAGTGATTCCCTCTACAGGGGCCATGAGCAGTTCTTC.

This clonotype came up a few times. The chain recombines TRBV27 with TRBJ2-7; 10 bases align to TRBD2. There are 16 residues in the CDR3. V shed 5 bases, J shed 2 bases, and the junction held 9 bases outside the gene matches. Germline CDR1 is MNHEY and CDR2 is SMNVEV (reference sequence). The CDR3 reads CASSPRVAGGTYEQYF. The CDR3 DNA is TGTGCCAGCAGTCCCCGAGTAGCGGGAGGTACCTACGAGCAGTACTTC.

CDR3 DNA: TGTGCCAGCAGCGTGACAGGGGAGCATAACTATGGCTACACCTTC. This encodes CASSVTGEHNYGYTF. This chain uses TRBV6-2 or TRBV6-3 with TRBJ1-2, with TRBD1 identical over 8 bases. The germline gives CDR1 MNHEY, CDR2 SVGEGT. V lost 6 bases and J lost 1; bases outside the gene matches: 7. The CDR3 is made up of 15 amino acids.

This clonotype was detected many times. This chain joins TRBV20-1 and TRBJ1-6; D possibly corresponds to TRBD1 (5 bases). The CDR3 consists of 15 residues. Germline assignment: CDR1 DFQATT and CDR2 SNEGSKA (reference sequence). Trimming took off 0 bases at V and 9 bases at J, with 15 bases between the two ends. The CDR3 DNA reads TGCAGTGCTAGAGATCGGGAGGGGCCGTTTTCACCCCTCCACTTT. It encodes CSARDREGPFSPLHF.

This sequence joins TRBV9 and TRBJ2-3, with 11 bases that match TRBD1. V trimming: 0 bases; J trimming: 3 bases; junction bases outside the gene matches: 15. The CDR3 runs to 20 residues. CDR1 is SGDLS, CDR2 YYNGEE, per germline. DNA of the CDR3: TGTGCCAGCAGCGTAGCCCCGGGACAGGGGGTTTCCCAGGGGACAGATACGCAGTATTTT. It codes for CASSVAPGQGVSQGTDTQYF.

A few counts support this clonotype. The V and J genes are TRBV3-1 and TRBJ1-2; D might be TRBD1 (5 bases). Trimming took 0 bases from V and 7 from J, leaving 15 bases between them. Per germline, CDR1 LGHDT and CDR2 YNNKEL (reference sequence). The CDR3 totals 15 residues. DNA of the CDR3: TGTGCCAGCAGCCAAGATTCGTCTGGGGCCTCTGGCTACACCTTC. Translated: CASSQDSSGASGYTF.

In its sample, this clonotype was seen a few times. The CDR3 here is CASRNRGGTYEQYF. In nucleotides, the CDR3 is TGTGCCAGCAGAAACAGGGGGGGGACCTACGAGCAGTACTTC. The rearrangement uses TRBV27 and TRBJ2-7; D might be TRBD1 (8 bases). Looked up from germline, CDR1 is MNHEY and CDR2 is SMNVEV (reference sequence). The V gene lost 6 bases and the J gene lost 2 bases, with 14 bases spanning the gap. CDR3 length equals 14 residues.

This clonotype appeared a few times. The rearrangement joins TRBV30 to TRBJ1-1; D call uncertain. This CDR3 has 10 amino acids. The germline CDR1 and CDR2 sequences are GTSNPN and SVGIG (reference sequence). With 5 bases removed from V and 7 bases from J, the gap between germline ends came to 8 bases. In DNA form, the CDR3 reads TGTGCCTGGCACGACATTGAAGCTTTCTTT. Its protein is CAWHDIEAFF.

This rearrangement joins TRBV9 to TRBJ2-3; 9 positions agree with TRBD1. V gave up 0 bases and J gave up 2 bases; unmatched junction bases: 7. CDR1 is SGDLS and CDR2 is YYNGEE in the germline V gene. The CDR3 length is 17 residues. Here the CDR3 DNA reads TGTGCCAGCAGCGTAGAGGGGGGGACAGGGCCCACAGATACGCAGTATTTT. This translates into CASSVEGGTGPTDTQYF.

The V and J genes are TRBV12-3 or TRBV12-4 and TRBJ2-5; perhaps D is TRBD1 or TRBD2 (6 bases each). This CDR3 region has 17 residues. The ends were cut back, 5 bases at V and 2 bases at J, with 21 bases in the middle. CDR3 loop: CASSPLGVRGLQETQYF. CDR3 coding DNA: TGTGCCAGCAGTCCTCTTGGGGTCCGGGGGCTTCAAGAGACCCAGTACTTC.